What follows are 21 T cell receptor beta chains derived from one specimen sequenced in a study of radiotherapy plus CTLA-4 blockade in lung cancer. The method was immunoSEQ multiplex PCR; TCRdb's version includes in-frame clones alone and lacks a portion of them. The data hold tens of thousands of clones, with more than 85% observed a single time. Here the sequenced sample was peripheral blood, taken from a patient treated with radiotherapy plus ipilimumab. The receptors come from a human donor with non-small cell lung cancer that progressed on radiotherapy plus ipilimumab.

The V call is TRBV28, the J call TRBJ2-7; D remains unclear. This CDR3 is 14 amino acids long. CDR1 is MDHEN, CDR2 SYDVKM, per germline. The V and J ends lost 6 bases and 7 bases respectively, with 19 bases between them. The CDR3 reads CASRPLGPAREQYF. CDR3 DNA: TGTGCCAGCAGACCACTTGGACCGGCAAGGGAGCAGTACTTC.

The chain couples TRBV6-5 to TRBJ2-1; possibly TRBD2 for D (6 bases). This CDR3 has 16 amino acids. V was shortened by 4 bases and J by 0 bases, with 13 bases between the two germline ends. The V gene's germline CDR1 is MNHEY and CDR2 SVGAGI. The CDR3 protein is CASSWGGGASYNEQFF. In DNA, the CDR3 is TGTGCCAGCAGTTGGGGCGGAGGGGCCTCCTACAATGAGCAGTTCTTC.

This clone was counted only a few times. The V gene is TRBV9, the J gene TRBJ2-7; TRBD1 matches 7 bases. In germline, CDR1 is SGDLS, CDR2 YYNGEE. This CDR3 contains 12 residues. The ends lost 4 bases at V and 8 bases at J; junction bases unmatched: 6. The DNA of the CDR3 is TGTGCCAGCAGCCATGACAGGGCTAAGCAGTACTTC. Protein sequence: CASSHDRAKQYF.

This sequence joins TRBV30 and TRBJ2-2; weak D call: TRBD1 (6 bases). This CDR3 spans 16 amino acids. The V gene's germline CDR1 is GTSNPN and CDR2 SVGIG (reference sequence). Trimming cost V 3 bases and J 0 bases, with 14 bases left between them. CDR3 region: CAWRDLGAPNTGELFF. CDR3 nucleotide sequence: TGTGCCTGGAGGGACTTGGGGGCCCCGAACACCGGGGAGCTGTTTTTT.

This clone was counted a few times. This chain connects TRBV18 to TRBJ2-5; no firm D call. In germline, CDR1 is KGHSH, CDR2 LQKENI. This CDR3 is built from 14 residues. V was cut by 2 bases and J by 1 base, with 8 bases left in between. The CDR3 region has the DNA TGTGCCAGCTCACCAACCCCCAGCCAAGAGACCCAGTACTTC. This encodes CASSPTPSQETQYF.

This clone was found once. V usage is TRBV5-1 and J usage is TRBJ2-2; TRBD1 aligns across 8 bases. The CDR3 is 16 amino acids. Germline CDR1 reads SGHRS; CDR2 reads YFSETQ. With 4 bases clipped from V and 4 bases from J, the junction kept 9 bases outside the gene matches. The CDR3 DNA reads TGCGCCAGCAGCCCGCTGGCAGGGGGCTTCACCGGGGAGCTGTTTTTT. Protein: CASSPLAGGFTGELFF.

The rearrangement links TRBV18 to TRBJ1-3; no clear D. The CDR3 length is 14 residues. Trimming took off 3 bases at V and 4 bases at J, with 10 bases between the two ends. CDR1 and CDR2 from the germline V gene are KGHSH and LQKENI. CDR3 in DNA: TGTGCCAGCTCACCGGTCGGGCCCGGAAACACCATATATTTT. Protein product: CASSPVGPGNTIYF.

The rearrangement uses TRBV5-6 and TRBJ2-5; no reliable D call. This CDR3 comprises 16 residues. Trimming left V 4 bases short and J 1 base short, with 17 bases between. The germline gives CDR1 SGHDT, CDR2 YYEEEE. The CDR3 spells CASSPPLPGTQETQYF. The CDR3 nucleotides are TGTGCCAGCAGCCCGCCATTACCAGGCACCCAAGAGACCCAGTACTTC.

The genes are TRBV19 and TRBJ1-5; 8 positions match TRBD1. This CDR3 is 14 amino acids long. Trimming at V came to 4 bases and at J to 7 bases, leaving 6 bases not matched to a gene. Germline CDR1 is LNHDA and CDR2 is SQIVND (reference sequence). This CDR3 is CASSKGQGGQPQHF. The CDR3 region has the DNA TGTGCCAGTAGTAAAGGACAGGGAGGGCAGCCCCAGCATTTT.

This clone was detected a few times. This chain links TRBV18 with TRBJ2-7; 8 nucleotides agree with TRBD1. This CDR3 has 14 residues. Trimming at V came to 3 bases and at J to 6 bases, leaving 7 bases not matched to a gene. CDR1 is KGHSH and CDR2 is LQKENI in the germline V gene. The CDR3 DNA sequence: TGTGCCAGCTCACCCTCAGCCCAGGGGGCCGAGCAGTACTTC. Amino acids: CASSPSAQGAEQYF.

V and J are TRBV4-1 and TRBJ1-5, with D possibly TRBD1 on 5 matching bases. The V gene's germline CDR1 is MGHRA and CDR2 YSYEKL. The V gene lost 0 bases and the J gene lost 6 bases, with 15 bases spanning the gap. CDR3 length: 16 amino acids. The CDR3 spells CASSQEGGTVTQPQHF. The CDR3 bases are TGCGCCAGCAGCCAAGAGGGTGGGACGGTAACTCAGCCCCAGCATTTT.

This clone was seen a handful of times. The chain joins TRBV19 to TRBJ1-4, with TRBD1 matching 7 bases. This CDR3 comprises 16 residues. The germline CDR1 and CDR2 sequences are LNHDA and SQIVND (reference sequence). The junction had 13 bases not matched to a gene; V was cut back by 5 bases and J by 7 bases. The CDR3 here is CASSPRGGTVGEKLFF. The CDR3 DNA sequence: TGTGCCAGTAGTCCTAGGGGTGGGACAGTAGGTGAAAAACTGTTTTTT.

This clone was counted only a few times. The chain couples TRBV11-3 to TRBJ2-1; 10 bases fit TRBD2. Trimming at V came to 1 base and at J to 7 bases, leaving 16 bases not matched to a gene. CDR3 length: 19 residues. In germline, CDR1 is SGHNT, CDR2 YENEEA. The CDR3 protein is CASSLGWRVAGGGENEQFF. CDR3 coding DNA: TGTGCCAGCAGCTTAGGTTGGCGGGTAGCGGGAGGCGGAGAGAATGAGCAGTTCTTC.

The CDR3 nucleotides read TGTGCCAGCAGCCCGGGAGATACGCAGTATTTT. It is translated as CASSPGDTQYF. The rearrangement uses TRBV11-3 and TRBJ2-3; unclear D gene. The V end was cut by 5 bases, the J end by 5 bases, with 5 bases between. There are 11 residues in the CDR3. CDR1 and CDR2 from the germline V gene are SGHNT and YENEEA.

The chain recombines TRBV5-1 with TRBJ2-1; a possible D gene is TRBD1 (6 bases). Germline assignment: CDR1 SGHRS and CDR2 YFSETQ. Trimming removed 5 bases from V and 10 bases from J, with 16 bases in between. The CDR3 sequence is 13 residues long. The CDR3 loop is CASRRLEGEEQFF. CDR3 bases: TGCGCCAGCAGGAGGTTAGAGGGGGAGGAGCAGTTCTTC.

The chain joins TRBV27 to TRBJ2-6, with D maybe TRBD2 (5 bases). The CDR3 consists of 17 residues. The V end was cut by 3 bases, the J end by 0 bases, with 12 bases between. Germline CDR1 and CDR2: MNHEY and SMNVEV (reference sequence). The DNA of the CDR3 is TGTGCCAGCAGTTTCGAGGCGGGTCCCTCTGGGGCCAACGTCCTGACTTTC. Protein product: CASSFEAGPSGANVLTF.

This clone was seen only once. The chain uses TRBV5-3 and TRBJ1-5, with 7 bases matching TRBD1. TRBV5-3 is assigned to the ORF class and has an uncertain function. J was trimmed by 7 bases and V by 3 bases; bases with no gene match: 7. The CDR3 is 14 residues long. Written as DNA, the CDR3 is TGTGCCAGAAGCTACGGACAGGCGGGACAGCCCCAGCATTTT. This translates into CARSYGQAGQPQHF.

The chain has TRBV4-2 and TRBJ1-6, with TRBD1 as a possible D gene (5 bases). V lost 4 bases to trimming and J lost 7 bases, with 17 bases between them. CDR3 length: 16 residues. Looked up from germline, CDR1 is LGHNA and CDR2 is YNFKEQ. The CDR3 coding sequence is TGTGCCAGCAGCCCTAACTCCGGGACGGGGAATTCACCCCTCCACTTT. This encodes CASSPNSGTGNSPLHF.

J is TRBJ2-3 and V is TRBV19, with D possibly being TRBD2 (6 bases). The germline gives CDR1 LNHDA, CDR2 SQIVND (reference sequence). This CDR3 is 15 amino acids long. The V and J ends lost 6 bases and 4 bases respectively, with 17 bases between them. As DNA, the CDR3 is TGTGCCAGTAGCACCCGGGACTTATCCCCAGATACGCAGTATTTT. Translating gives CASSTRDLSPDTQYF. The full variable domain, in which reference TRBV19 and TRBJ2-3 provide the parts outside the CDR3, is DGGITQSPKYLFRKEGQNVTLSCEQNLNHDAMYWYRQDPGQGLRLIYYSQIVNDFQKGDIAEGYSVSREKKESFPLTVTSAQKNPTAFYLCASSTRDLSPDTQYFGPGTRLTVL.

This sequence joins TRBV2 and TRBJ1-2; TRBD1 is a possible D gene (5 bases). The CDR3 sequence is 14 residues long. Per germline, CDR1 SNHLY and CDR2 FYNNEI. Trimming removed 7 bases at V and 2 bases at J, with 14 bases between. Here the CDR3 reads CASKGIGENYGYTF. The CDR3 DNA follows: TGTGCCAGCAAAGGGATAGGGGAGAACTATGGCTACACCTTC.

The rearrangement uses TRBV4-2 and TRBJ1-3; D is possibly TRBD1 (6 bases). Trimming pared 3 bases from V and 4 bases from J, leaving 19 bases between. This CDR3 comprises 17 residues. Per the germline V gene, CDR1 is LGHNA and CDR2 is YNFKEQ. The DNA for the CDR3 is TGTGCCAGCAGCCAGGTAACAGGGCGACTACCCGGAAACACCATATATTTT. This translates into CASSQVTGRLPGNTIYF.